The clone carrying this TCR beta chain was seen many times. Its specificity is unknown. The treatment: PENTA 11 planned treatment interruption arm or continuous ART arm. RNA-based 3' RACE libraries used unique molecular identifiers. One entry per CDR3 protein results from TCRdb running MiXCR on the 3' RACE reads. The sample carries about 50,000 distinct CDR3 sequences, around 4% recorded once. The sample belongs to a study of HIV-infected children after antiretroviral therapy interruption. Overall study context: Children were on planned treatment interruption or continuous treatment. Interruption-arm samples span weeks 0, 12, interruption end (24 or 48), and about 3 years post-study. Study-level results: After treatment interruption started, naive CD4+ CDR3 overlap across time points dropped.

The CDR3 has 15 amino acids. Trimming left V 6 bases short and J 2 bases short, with 15 bases between. The germline V gene encodes CDR1 SEHNR and CDR2 FQNEAQ (reference sequence). This TCR came from a pool of human donors with HIV. J is TRBJ2-3 and V is TRBV7-9, with D perhaps being TRBD1 or TRBD2 (5 bases each). The sequencing used CD45RA+ CD4+ T cells from PBMCs, pooled from several time points, collected from a donor given antiretroviral therapy, either interrupted or continuous. Subset specified: naive CD4+ CD45RA+ CD45RO- T cells. The CDR3 loop is CASRPTRGPTDTQYF. The DNA of the CDR3 is TGTGCCAGCAGGCCCACGAGGGGCCCCACAGATACGCAGTATTTT.